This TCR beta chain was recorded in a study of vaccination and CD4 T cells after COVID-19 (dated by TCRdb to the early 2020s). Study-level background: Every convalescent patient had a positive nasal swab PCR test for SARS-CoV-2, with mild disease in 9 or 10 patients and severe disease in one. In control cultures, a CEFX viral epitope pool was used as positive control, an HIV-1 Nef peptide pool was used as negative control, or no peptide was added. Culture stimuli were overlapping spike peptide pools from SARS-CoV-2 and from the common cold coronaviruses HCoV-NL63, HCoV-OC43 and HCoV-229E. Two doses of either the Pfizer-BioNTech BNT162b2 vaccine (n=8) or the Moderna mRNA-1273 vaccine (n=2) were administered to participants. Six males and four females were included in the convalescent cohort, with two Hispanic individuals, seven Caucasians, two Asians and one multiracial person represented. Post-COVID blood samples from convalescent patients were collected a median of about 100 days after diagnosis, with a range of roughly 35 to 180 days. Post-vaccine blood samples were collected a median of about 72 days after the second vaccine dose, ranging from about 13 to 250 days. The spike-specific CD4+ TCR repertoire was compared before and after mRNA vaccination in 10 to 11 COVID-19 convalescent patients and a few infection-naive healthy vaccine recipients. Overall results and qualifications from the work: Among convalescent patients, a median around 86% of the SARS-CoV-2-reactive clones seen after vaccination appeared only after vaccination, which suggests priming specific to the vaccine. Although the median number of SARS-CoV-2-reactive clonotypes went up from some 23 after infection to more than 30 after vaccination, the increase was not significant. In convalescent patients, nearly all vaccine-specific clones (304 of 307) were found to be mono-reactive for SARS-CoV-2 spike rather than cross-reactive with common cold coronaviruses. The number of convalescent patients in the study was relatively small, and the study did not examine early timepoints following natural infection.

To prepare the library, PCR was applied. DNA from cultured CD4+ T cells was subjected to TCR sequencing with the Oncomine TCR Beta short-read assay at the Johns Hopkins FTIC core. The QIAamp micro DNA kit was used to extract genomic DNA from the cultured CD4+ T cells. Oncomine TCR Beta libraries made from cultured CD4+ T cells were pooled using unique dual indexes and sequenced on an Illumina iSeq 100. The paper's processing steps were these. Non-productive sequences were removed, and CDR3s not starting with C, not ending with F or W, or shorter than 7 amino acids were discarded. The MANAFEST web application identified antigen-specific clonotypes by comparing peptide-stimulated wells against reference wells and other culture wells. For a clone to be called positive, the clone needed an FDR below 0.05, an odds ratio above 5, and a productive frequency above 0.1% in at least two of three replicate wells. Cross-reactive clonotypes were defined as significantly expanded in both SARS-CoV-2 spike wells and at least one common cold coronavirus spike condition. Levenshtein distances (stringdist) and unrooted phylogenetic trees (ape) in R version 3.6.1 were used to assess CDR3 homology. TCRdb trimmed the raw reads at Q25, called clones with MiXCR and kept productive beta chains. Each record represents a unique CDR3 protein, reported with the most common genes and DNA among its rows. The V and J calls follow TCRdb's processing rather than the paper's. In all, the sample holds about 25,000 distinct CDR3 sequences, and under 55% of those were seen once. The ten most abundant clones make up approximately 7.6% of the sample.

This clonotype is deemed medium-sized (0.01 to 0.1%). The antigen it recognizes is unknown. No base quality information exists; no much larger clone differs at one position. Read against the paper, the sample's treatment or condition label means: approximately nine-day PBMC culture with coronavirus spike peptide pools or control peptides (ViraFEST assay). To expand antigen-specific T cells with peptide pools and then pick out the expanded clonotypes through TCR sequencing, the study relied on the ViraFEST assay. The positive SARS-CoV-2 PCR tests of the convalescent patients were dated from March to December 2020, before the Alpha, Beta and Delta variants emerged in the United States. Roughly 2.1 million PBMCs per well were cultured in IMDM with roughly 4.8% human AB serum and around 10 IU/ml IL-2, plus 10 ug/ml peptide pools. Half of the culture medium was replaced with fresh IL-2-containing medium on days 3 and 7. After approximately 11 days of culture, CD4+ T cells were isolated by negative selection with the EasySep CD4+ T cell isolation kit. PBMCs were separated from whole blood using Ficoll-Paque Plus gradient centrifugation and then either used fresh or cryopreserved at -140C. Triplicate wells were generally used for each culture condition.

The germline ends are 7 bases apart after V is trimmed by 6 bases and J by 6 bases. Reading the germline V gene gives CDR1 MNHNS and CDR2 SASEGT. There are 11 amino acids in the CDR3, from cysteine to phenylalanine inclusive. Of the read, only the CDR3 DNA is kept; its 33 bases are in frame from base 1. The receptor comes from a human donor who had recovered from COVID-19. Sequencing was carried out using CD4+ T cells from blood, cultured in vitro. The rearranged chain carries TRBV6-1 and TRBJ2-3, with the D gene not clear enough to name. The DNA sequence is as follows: TGTGCCAGCAGGGCCCGGGATACGCAGTATTTT. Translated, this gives CASRARDTQYF.